The 4 T cell receptor beta chains presented below share a single source sample, sequenced in a study of blood T cell repertoires in COVID-19. The method was immunoSEQ multiplex PCR; TCRdb's version includes in-frame clones alone and lacks a portion of them. This sample has 300,000 or so clones, with about 90% found just once. The sequencing sample was made of PBMCs or T cells enriched from blood (not recorded which). The receptors shown here come from a woman aged 30 to 39 who had recovered from COVID-19.

The rearrangement uses TRBV7-9 and TRBJ1-4; 7 positions agree with TRBD1. The germline CDR1 and CDR2 sequences are SEHNR and FQNEAQ (reference sequence). V lost 2 bases to trimming and J lost 8 bases; unmatched junction nucleotides: 5. The CDR3 is 14 residues long. The CDR3 here is CASSLNRGNEKLFF. Written as DNA, the CDR3 is TGTGCCAGCAGCTTAAACAGGGGAAACGAAAAACTGTTTTTT.

The chain combines TRBV21-1 with TRBJ1-2. TRBV21-1 is designated a pseudogene. This CDR3 spans 15 amino acids. The CDR3 DNA is TGTGCCAGCAGCAAAGGTCCGTCGTCGGGGTATGGCTACACCTTC. This gives the protein CASSKGPSSGYGYTF.

This chain joins TRBV28 and TRBJ2-3, with 7 bases lining up with TRBD1. J was trimmed by 3 bases and V by 8 bases; bases with no gene match: 17. CDR3 size: 17 residues. CDR1 and CDR2 from the germline V gene are MDHEN and SYDVKM. Written as DNA, the CDR3 is TGTGCCAGCTCCTCTCCGAAAGGGGGCTATGGGACAGATACGCAGTATTTT. Its translation is CASSSPKGGYGTDTQYF.

The chain is built from TRBV2 and TRBJ1-2; maybe TRBD1 (5 bases). The ends were cut back, 2 bases at V and 6 bases at J, with 13 bases in the middle. There are 14 residues in the CDR3. From germline, CDR1 is SNHLY and CDR2 FYNNEI. CDR3 region: CASSEWQGSDGYTF. In nucleotides, the CDR3 is TGTGCCAGCAGTGAATGGCAGGGCTCGGATGGCTACACCTTC.